This is a list of T cell receptor beta chains from one sample in a study of T cells after yellow fever vaccination. TCRdb processed the 5' RACE reads anew with MiXCR; each CDR3 protein has one entry. The sample lists approximately 70,000 distinct CDR3 sequences, over 6.5% occurring once. The source was CD8+ T cells sorted from PBMCs, collected about 49 days after the first yellow fever vaccination. The origin of the receptors is a man in his late teens or twenties who received the YFV17D yellow fever vaccine. The CDR3 runs from the conserved cysteine through the conserved F or W. The order of the fields is V gene, J gene, clone size, D gene, CDR3 protein, CDR3 DNA. D genes are given only for firm matches. Rows give clone size only sometimes, using once, few, many, or a class for an expanded clone.

TRBV5-6,TRBJ1-1,few,.,CASGPGQNTEAFF,TGTGCCAGCGGACCCGGACAGAACACTGAAGCTTTCTTT
TRBV6-2/TRBV6-3,TRBJ2-3,few,.,CASRRRGGSTDTQYF,TGTGCCAGCAGACGTAGGGGGGGGAGCACAGATACGCAGTATTTT
TRBV27,TRBJ2-7,many,TRBD2,CASSPAGAFYEQYF,TGTGCCAGCAGTCCAGCGGGGGCCTTCTACGAGCAGTACTTC
TRBV7-8,TRBJ2-7,many,TRBD2,CASSTGLALYEQYF,TGTGCCAGCAGTACCGGACTAGCCCTATACGAGCAGTACTTC
TRBV2,TRBJ2-5,.,TRBD1,CASRGTGVQETQYF,TGTGCCAGCAGGGGGACAGGGGTACAAGAGACCCAGTACTTC
TRBV4-1,TRBJ1-1,many,TRBD1,CASSQGQRTEAFF,TGCGCCAGCAGCCAGGGACAGCGGACTGAAGCTTTCTTT
TRBV4-3,TRBJ2-5,few,.,CASSQGTSSWETQYF,TGCGCCAGCAGCCAAGGGACATCTTCTTGGGAGACCCAGTACTTC
TRBV7-6,TRBJ2-1,.,TRBD2,CASSQSGGANEQFF,TGTGCCAGCAGCCAAAGCGGGGGGGCAAATGAGCAGTTCTTC
TRBV2,TRBJ1-2,few,.,CASRRGLYGYTF,TGTGCCAGCAGACGCGGGCTTTATGGCTACACCTTC
TRBV12-3/TRBV12-4,TRBJ2-1,many,.,CASSPRGYSYNEQFF,TGTGCCAGCAGTCCCCGCGGATACTCCTACAATGAGCAGTTCTTC
TRBV27,TRBJ2-7,few,TRBD1,CASSLGQGPSVWEQYF,TGTGCCAGCAGTCTCGGACAGGGACCCTCCGTATGGGAGCAGTACTTC
TRBV4-2,TRBJ2-1,.,.,CASGPERRCYEQFF,TGTGCCAGCGGCCCCGAGCGACGCTGCTATGAGCAGTTCTTC
TRBV4-2,TRBJ2-5,many,.,CASSQDSWGEETQYF,TGTGCCAGCAGCCAAGATTCCTGGGGGGAAGAGACCCAGTACTTC
TRBV7-6,TRBJ2-1,many,TRBD2,CASSTSGGEYNEQFF,TGTGCCAGCAGCACCTCCGGGGGGGAATACAATGAGCAGTTCTTC
TRBV12-3/TRBV12-4,TRBJ2-4,few,TRBD2,CASSLGVSGRDIQYF,TGTGCCAGCAGTTTGGGGGTATCGGGGAGGGACATTCAGTACTTC
TRBV11-2,TRBJ2-5,many,.,CASSPRWGTQYF,TGTGCCAGCAGCCCCCGTTGGGGGACCCAGTACTTC
TRBV25-1,TRBJ2-1,.,.,CASSDRASYNEQFF,TGTGCCAGCAGTGACAGGGCCTCCTACAATGAGCAGTTCTTC
TRBV6-4,TRBJ2-1,many,.,CASSVGDYNEQFF,TGTGCCAGCAGTGTCGGGGATTACAATGAGCAGTTCTTC
TRBV7-9,TRBJ2-1,many,.,CASSLVVITGNEQFF,TGTGCCAGCAGCTTAGTGGTGATAACAGGCAATGAGCAGTTCTTC
TRBV12-3/TRBV12-4,TRBJ1-5,few,.,CASSRTVDQPQHF,TGTGCCAGCAGTAGGACAGTCGACCAGCCCCAGCATTTT
TRBV4-1,TRBJ1-5,many,.,CASSQVHPPTPNQPQHF,TGCGCCAGCAGCCAAGTCCATCCCCCGACCCCTAATCAGCCCCAGCATTTT
TRBV20-1,TRBJ2-5,.,.,CSAPTRPRPETQYF,TGCAGTGCTCCCACTAGACCCCGTCCAGAGACCCAGTACTTC